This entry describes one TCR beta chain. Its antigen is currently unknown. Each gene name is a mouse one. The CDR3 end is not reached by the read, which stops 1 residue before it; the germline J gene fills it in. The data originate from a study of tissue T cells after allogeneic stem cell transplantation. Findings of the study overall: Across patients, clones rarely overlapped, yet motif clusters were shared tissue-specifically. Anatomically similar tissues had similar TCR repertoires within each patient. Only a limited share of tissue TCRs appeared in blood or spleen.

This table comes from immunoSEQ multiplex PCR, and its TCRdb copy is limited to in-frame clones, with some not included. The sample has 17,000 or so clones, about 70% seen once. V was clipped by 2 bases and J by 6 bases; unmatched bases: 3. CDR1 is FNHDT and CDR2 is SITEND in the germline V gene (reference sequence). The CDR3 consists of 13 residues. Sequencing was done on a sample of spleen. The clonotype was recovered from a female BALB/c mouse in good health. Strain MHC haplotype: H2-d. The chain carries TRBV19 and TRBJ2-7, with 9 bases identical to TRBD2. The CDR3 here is CASSMNWGAEQYF. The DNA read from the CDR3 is TGTGCCAGCAGTATGAACTGGGGGGCTGAACAGTAC.